This T cell receptor beta chain was recorded in a study of blood T cell repertoires in COVID-19. Looking at the study overall: In each case, the material was cDNA or gDNA derived from T cells, B-cell-depleted T cells, or PBMCs.

This table comes from immunoSEQ multiplex PCR, and its TCRdb copy is limited to in-frame clones, with some not included. Among about 230,000 clones, 83% were seen once, and the ten largest hold about 2.5%. V shed 1 base and J shed 4 bases, with 14 bases lying between them. Germline values: CDR1 SGHVS, CDR2 FQNEAQ. The CDR3 runs 16 residues. The specimen was peripheral blood. The V and J genes are TRBV7-8 and TRBJ1-3; D not resolved. The origin of this receptor is a woman between 70 and 85 years old with active or convalescent COVID-19. The CDR3 spells CASSLGGDPGGNTIYF. The CDR3 coding sequence is TGTGCCAGCAGCTTAGGAGGTGACCCTGGCGGAAACACCATATATTTT.